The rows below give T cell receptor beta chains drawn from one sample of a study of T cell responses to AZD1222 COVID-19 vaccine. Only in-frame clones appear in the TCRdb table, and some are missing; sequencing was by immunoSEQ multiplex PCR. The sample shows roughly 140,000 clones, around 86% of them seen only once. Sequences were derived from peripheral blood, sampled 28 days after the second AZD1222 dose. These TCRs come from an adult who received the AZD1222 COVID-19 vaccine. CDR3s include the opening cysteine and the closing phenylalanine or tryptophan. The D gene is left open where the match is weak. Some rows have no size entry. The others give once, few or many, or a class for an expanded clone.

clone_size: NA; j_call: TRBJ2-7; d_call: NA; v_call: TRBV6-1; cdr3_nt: TGTGCCAGCAGTGATATTACCGTGAGCGAGCAGTACTTC; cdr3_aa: CASSDITVSEQYF
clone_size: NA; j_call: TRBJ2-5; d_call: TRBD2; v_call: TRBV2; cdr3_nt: TGTGCCAGCAGTGAGGGGGGACTAGCAGGGGCGGAAGGTGAGACCCAGTACTTC; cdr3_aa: CASSEGGLAGAEGETQYF
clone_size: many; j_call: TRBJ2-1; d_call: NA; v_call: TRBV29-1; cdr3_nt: TGCAGCGTTGATCAGGTAGCGCATATGGGGAACAATGAGCAGTTCTTC; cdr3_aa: CSVDQVAHMGNNEQFF
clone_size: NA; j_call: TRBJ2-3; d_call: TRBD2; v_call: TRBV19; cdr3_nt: TGTGCCAGTAGTATAGGTGGACTAGTGGGAGATACGCAGTATTTT; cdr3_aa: CASSIGGLVGDTQYF
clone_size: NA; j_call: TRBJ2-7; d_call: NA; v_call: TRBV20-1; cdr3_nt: TGCAGTGCTAGTGGCCAGCCAAGGTACGAGCAGTACTTC; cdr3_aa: CSASGQPRYEQYF
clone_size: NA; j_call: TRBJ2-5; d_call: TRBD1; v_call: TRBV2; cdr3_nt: TGTGCCAGCAGTGTTCGAAGAGGGGGCGGGGAGACCCAGTACTTC; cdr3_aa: CASSVRRGGGETQYF
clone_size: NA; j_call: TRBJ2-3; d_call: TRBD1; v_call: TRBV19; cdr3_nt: TGTGCCAGTAGTGCTCCGGGACAGGTTAGCACAGATACGCAGTATTTT; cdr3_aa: CASSAPGQVSTDTQYF
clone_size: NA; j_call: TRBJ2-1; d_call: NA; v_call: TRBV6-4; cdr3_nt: TGTGCCAGCAGTGACCCGGGGCAGGGATTCATTGAGCAGTTCTTC; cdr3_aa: CASSDPGQGFIEQFF
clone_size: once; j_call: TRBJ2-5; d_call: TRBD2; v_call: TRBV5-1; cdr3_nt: TGCGCCAGCAGCTTTGCTAGCGGGAGGGCGTCCGCGGAGACCCAGTACTTC; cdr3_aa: CASSFASGRASAETQYF
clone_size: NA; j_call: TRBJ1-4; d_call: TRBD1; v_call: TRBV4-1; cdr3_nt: TGCGCCAGCAGACCTTCGGGACAGGGTTATGAAAAACTGTTTTTT; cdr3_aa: CASRPSGQGYEKLFF
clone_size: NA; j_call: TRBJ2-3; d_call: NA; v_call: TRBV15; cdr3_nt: TGTGCCACCAGCAGACACCTAGATACGCAGTATTTT; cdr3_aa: CATSRHLDTQYF
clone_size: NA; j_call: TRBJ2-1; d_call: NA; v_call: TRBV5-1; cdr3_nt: TGCGCCAGCAGCTTGGGGGGCAATGAGCAGTTCTTC; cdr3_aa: CASSLGGNEQFF
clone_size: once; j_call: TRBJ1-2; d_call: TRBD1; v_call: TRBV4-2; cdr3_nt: TGTGCCAGCAGCCAGACAGGGGGCGATGGCTACACCTTC; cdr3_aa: CASSQTGGDGYTF
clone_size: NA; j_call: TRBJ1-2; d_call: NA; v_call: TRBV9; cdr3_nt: TGTGCCAGCCAAAGGGGAGACTATGGCTACACCTTC; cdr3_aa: CASQRGDYGYTF
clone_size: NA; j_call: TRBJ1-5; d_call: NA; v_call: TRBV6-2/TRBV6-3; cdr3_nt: TGTGCCAGCAGCCCGGGGTGGGGCAATCAGCCCCAGCATTTT; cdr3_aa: CASSPGWGNQPQHF
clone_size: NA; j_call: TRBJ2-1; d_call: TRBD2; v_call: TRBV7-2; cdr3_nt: TGTGCCAGCAGCTTAGAACTAGCGGGTTACAATGAGCAGTTCTTC; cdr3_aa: CASSLELAGYNEQFF
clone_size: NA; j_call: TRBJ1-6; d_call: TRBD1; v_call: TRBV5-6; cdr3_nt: TGTGCCAGCAGCTGGAGGACAGGCCTCCTTAATTCACCCCTCCACTTT; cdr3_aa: CASSWRTGLLNSPLHF
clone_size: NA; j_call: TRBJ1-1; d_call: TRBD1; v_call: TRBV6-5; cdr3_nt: TGTGCCAGCTTTCCGGGACAGCTGCTCACTGAAGCTTTCTTT; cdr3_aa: CASFPGQLLTEAFF
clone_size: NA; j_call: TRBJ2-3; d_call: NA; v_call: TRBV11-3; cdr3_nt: TGTGCCAGCAGCTTGTACAACACAGATACGCAGTATTTT; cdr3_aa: CASSLYNTDTQYF
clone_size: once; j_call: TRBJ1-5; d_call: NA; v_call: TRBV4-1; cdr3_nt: TGCGCCAGCAGCCAACTGCCGGGGGGACGGGGTCAGCCCCAGCATTTT; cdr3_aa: CASSQLPGGRGQPQHF
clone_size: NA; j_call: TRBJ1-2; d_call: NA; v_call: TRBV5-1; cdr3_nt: TGCGCCAGCAGCACGGACAGATATGGCTACACCTTC; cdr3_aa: CASSTDRYGYTF
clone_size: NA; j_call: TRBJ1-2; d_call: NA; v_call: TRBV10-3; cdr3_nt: TGTGCCATCAGCCGGGATGGGAACTATGGCTACACCTTC; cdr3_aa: CAISRDGNYGYTF
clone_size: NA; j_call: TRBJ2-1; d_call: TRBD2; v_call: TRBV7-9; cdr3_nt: TGTGCCAGCAGCAAGGGACTAGCGACATACAATGAGCAGTTCTTC; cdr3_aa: CASSKGLATYNEQFF
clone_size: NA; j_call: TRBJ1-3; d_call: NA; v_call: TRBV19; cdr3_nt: TGTGCCAGTAGACCTCAGCTGGGCAGGGGAAACACCATATATTTT; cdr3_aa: CASRPQLGRGNTIYF
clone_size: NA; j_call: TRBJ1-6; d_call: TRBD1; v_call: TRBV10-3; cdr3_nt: TGTGCCATCAGCATACAGGGGGGAGATTCACCCCTCCACTTT; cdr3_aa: CAISIQGGDSPLHF
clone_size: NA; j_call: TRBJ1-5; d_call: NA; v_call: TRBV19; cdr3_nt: TGTGCCAGTAGTATAGTTAGGTATCCAGTTAGCAATCAGCCCCAGCATTTT; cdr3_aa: CASSIVRYPVSNQPQHF
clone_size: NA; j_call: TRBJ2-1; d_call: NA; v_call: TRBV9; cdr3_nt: TGTGCCACCACTCGGACCAGAGACAATGAGCAGTTCTTC; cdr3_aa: CATTRTRDNEQFF
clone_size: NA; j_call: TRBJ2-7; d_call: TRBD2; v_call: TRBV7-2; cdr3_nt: TGTGCCAGCAGCTTAGAGACTAGCGCCTACGAGCAGTACTTC; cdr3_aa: CASSLETSAYEQYF
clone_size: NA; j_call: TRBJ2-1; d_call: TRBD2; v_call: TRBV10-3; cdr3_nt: TGTGCCATCAGGAAAAGCGGGAACTCCTACAATGAGCAGTTCTTC; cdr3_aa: CAIRKSGNSYNEQFF
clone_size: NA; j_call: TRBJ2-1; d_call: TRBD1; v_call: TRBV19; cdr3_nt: TGTGCCAGCCGATCCGGGACAGGGAACCACAATGAGCAGTTCTTC; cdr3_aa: CASRSGTGNHNEQFF
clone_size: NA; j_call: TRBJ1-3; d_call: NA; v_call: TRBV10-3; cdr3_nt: TGTGCCTCTGGGCGGTCTAACTCTGGAAACACCATATATTTT; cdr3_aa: CASGRSNSGNTIYF
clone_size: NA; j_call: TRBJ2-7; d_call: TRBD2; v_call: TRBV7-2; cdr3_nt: TGTGCCAGCGTACGGGGGCTAGCGGGAGCCTCGGGGGAGCAGTACTTC; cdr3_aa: CASVRGLAGASGEQYF
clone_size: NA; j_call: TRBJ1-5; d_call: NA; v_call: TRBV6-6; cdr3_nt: TGTGCCAGCAGGGCCTACCGGGTCGATGGCAATCAGCCCCAGCATTTT; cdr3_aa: CASRAYRVDGNQPQHF
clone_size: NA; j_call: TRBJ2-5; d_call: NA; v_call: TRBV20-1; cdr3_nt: TGCAGTGCTGAACGGGAGAAGACCCAGTACTTC; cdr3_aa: CSAEREKTQYF
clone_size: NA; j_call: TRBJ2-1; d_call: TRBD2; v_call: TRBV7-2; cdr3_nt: TGTGCCAGCAGGTTGACTAGCGGGGAGAATGAGCAGTTCTTC; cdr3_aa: CASRLTSGENEQFF
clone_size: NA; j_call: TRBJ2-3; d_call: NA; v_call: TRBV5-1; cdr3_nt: TGCGCCAGCAGCTCCCTGGGAGATACGCAGTATTTT; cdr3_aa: CASSSLGDTQYF
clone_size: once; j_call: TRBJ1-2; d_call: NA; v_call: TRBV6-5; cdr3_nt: TGTGCCAGCAGTTATCCGGACTTGAAGGGCTACACCTTC; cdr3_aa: CASSYPDLKGYTF
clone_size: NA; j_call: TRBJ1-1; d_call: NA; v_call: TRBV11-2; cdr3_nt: TGTGCCAGTAAGAGGGCGGGAATGAACACTGAAGCTTTCTTT; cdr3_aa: CASKRAGMNTEAFF
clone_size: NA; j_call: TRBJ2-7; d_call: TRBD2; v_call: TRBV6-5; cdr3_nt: TGTGCCAGCAGAATTGGACTAGTCATTGGCGAGCAGTACTTC; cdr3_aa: CASRIGLVIGEQYF
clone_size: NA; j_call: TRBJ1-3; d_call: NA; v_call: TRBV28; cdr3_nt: TGTGCCAGCAGTTTAGGTGGCTCTCTAAAAGGAAACACCATATATTTT; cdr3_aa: CASSLGGSLKGNTIYF
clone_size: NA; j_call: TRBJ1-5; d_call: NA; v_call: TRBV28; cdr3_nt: TGTGCCAGCAGTTTATGGGGGGGCAATCAGCCCCAGCATTTT; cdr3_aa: CASSLWGGNQPQHF
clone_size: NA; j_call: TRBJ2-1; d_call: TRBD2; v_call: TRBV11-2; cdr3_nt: TGTGCCAGCAGCCCTCTTAGCGGGAGGGAAAATGAGCAGTTCTTC; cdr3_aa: CASSPLSGRENEQFF
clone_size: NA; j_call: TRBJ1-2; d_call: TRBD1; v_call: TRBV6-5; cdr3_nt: TGTGCCAGCAGTCCAGGGGGCGGCTACACCTTC; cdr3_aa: CASSPGGGYTF
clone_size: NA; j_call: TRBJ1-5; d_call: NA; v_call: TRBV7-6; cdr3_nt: TGTGCCAGCAGCTTAGAACAGGGCCTCAATCAGCCCCAGCATTTT; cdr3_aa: CASSLEQGLNQPQHF
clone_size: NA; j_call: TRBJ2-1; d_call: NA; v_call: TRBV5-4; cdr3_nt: TGTGCCAGCAGCTTGCCCAAGAATGAGCAGTTCTTC; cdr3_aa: CASSLPKNEQFF
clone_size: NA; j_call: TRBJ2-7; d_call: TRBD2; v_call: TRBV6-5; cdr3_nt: TGTGCCAGCAGCGGGACTAGCGGGAGAGTTCGCGAGCAGTACTTC; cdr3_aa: CASSGTSGRVREQYF